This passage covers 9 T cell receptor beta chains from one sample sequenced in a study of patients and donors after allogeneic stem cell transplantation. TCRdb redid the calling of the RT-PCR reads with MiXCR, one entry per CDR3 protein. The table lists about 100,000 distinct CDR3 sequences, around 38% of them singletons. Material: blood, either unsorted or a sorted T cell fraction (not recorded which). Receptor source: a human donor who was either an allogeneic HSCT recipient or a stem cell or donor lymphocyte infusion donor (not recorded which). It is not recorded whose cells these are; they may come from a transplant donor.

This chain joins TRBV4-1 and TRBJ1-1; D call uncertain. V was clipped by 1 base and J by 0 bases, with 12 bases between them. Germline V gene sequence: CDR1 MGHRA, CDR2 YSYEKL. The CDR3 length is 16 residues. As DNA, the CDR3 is TGCGCCAGCAGCCAAGTGGATGACTACATGAACACTGAAGCTTTCTTT. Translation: CASSQVDDYMNTEAFF.

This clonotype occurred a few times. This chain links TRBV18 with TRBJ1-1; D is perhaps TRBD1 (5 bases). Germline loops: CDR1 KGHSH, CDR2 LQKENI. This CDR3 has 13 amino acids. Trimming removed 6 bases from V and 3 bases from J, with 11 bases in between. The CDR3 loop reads CASSQLRDTEAFF. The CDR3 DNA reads TGTGCCAGCTCCCAACTCAGGGACACTGAAGCTTTCTTT.

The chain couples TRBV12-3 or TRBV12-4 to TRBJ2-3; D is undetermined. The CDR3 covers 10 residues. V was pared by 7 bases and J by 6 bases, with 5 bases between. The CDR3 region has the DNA TGTGCCAGCATGGCGGATACGCAGTATTTT. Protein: CASMADTQYF.

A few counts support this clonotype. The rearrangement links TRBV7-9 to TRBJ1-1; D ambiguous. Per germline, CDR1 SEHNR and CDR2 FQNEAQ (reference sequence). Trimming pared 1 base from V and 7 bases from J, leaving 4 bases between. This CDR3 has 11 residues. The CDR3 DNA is TGTGCCAGCAGCTTAGTCGGTGAAGCTTTCTTT. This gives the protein CASSLVGEAFF.

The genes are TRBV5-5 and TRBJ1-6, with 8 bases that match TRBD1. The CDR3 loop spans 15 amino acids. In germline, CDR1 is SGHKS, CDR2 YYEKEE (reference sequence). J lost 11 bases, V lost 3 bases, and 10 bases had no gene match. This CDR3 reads CASSSDRDRITPLHF. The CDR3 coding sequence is TGTGCCAGCAGCTCCGACCGGGACAGGATCACACCCCTCCACTTT.

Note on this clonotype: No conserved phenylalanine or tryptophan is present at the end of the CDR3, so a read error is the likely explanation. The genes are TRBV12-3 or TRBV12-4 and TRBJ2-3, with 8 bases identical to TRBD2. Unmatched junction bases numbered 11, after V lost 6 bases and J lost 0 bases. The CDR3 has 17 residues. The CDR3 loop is CASSRVNGRESTDTQYL. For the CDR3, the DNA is TGTGCCAGCAGCCGTGTTAACGGGAGGGAAAGCACAGATACGCAGTATTTG.

CDR3 nucleotides: TGTGCCAGCAGTTACAAGGAGGGGGGCGCAGATACGCAGTATTTT. Residues: CASSYKEGGADTQYF. The V gene is TRBV6-6, the J gene TRBJ2-3; either TRBD1 or TRBD2 may supply D (6 bases each). The germline gives CDR1 MNHNY, CDR2 SVGAGI (reference sequence). This CDR3 is built from 15 residues. Trimming shortened V by 2 bases and J by 4 bases, and 13 bases separated the two germline ends.

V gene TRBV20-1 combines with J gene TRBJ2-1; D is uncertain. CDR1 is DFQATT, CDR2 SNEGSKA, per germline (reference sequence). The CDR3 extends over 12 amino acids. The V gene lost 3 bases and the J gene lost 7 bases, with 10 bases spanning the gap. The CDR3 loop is CSASWSPNEQFF. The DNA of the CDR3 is TGCAGTGCTAGCTGGAGCCCGAATGAGCAGTTCTTC.

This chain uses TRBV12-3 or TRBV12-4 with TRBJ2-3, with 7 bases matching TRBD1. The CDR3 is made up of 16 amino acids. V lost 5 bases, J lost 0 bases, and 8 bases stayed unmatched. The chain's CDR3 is CASSIYSGGSTDTQYF. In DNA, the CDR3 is TGTGCCAGCAGTATCTACTCAGGGGGTAGCACAGATACGCAGTATTTT.